This T cell receptor (beta chain) was identified during a study of T-cell memory formation after mild COVID-19. The CDR3 covers 17 residues. The V and J ends lost 5 bases and 9 bases respectively, with 26 bases between them. TCRdb recomputed calls from the 5' RACE reads with MiXCR, one row per CDR3 protein. The sample lists a few hundred thousand distinct CDR3 sequences, 25% to 30% occurring once. There are a few counts of this clonotype. This TCR was recovered from an adult woman who had mild COVID-19 (a few samples of this study predate the infection). Cell type and time point are not known. The chain links TRBV12-3 or TRBV12-4 to TRBJ2-4; either TRBD1 or TRBD2 may supply D (5 bases each). Sequencing was done on a sample of PBMCs or a T cell subset sorted from them (not recorded which). The CDR3 sequence: CASSEFPRATERGIQYF. The CDR3 nucleotides are TGTGCCAGCAGTGAGTTTCCGAGGGCAACCGAAAGGGGCATTCAGTACTTC.